This T cell receptor (beta chain) is from a study of blood T cell repertoires in COVID-19. Trimming cost V 4 bases and J 5 bases, with 15 bases left between them. CDR1 and CDR2 from the germline V gene are SGHNT and YYREEE (reference sequence). This CDR3 spans 14 amino acids. In its sample, this clone was seen a few times. Sequencing was performed with immunoSEQ multiplex PCR; in TCRdb, only in-frame clones are kept and a portion is missing. Of hundreds of thousands of clones in the sample, 85% were seen once. This receptor was taken from a woman in her 50s with active or convalescent COVID-19. The material sequenced was peripheral blood. The V gene is TRBV5-4, the J gene TRBJ1-2, with D possibly being TRBD1 (6 bases). In nucleotides, the CDR3 is TGTGCCAGCAGCCAAGGATCAGGGGTTTATGGCTACACCTTC. This encodes CASSQGSGVYGYTF.